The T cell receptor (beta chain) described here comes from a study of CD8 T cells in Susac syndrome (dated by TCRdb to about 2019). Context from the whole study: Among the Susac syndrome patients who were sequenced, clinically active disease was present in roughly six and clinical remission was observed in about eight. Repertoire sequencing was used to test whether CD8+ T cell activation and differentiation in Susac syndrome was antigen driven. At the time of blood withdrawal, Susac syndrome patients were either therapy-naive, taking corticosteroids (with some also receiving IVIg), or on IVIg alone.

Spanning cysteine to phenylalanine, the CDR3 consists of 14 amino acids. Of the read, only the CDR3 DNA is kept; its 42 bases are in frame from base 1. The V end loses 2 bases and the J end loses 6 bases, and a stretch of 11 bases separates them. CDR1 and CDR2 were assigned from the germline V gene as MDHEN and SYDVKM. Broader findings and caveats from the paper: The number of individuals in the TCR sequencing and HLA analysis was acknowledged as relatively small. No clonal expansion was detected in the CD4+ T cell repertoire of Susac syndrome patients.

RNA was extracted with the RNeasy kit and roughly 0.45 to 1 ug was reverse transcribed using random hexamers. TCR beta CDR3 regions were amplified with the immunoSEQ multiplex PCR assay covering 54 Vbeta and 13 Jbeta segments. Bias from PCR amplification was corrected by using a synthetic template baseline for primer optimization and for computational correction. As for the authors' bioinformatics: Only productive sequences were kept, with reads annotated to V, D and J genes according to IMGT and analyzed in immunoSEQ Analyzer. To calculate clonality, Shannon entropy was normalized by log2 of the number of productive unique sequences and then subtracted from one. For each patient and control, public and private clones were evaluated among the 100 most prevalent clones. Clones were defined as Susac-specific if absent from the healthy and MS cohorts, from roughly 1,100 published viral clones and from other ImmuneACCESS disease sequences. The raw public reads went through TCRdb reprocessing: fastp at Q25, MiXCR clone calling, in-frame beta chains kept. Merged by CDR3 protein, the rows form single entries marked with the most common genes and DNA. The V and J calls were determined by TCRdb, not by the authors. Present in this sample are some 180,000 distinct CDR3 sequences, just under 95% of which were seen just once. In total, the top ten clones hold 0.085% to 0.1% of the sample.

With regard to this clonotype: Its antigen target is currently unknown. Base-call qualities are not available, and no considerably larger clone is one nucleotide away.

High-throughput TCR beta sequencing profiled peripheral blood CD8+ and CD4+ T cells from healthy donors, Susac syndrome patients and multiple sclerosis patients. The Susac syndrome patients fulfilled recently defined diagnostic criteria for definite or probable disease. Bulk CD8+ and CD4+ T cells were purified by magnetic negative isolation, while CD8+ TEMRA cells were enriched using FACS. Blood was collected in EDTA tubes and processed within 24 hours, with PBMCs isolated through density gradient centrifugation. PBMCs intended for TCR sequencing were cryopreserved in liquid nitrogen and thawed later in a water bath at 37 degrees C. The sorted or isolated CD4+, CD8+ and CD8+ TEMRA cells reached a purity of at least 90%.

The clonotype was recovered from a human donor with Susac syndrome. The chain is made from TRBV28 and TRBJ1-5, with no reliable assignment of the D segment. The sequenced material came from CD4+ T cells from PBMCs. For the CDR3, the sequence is CASSLEPVRQPQHF. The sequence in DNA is TGTGCCAGCAGTTTAGAGCCGGTACGTCAGCCCCAGCATTTT.